Presented here are 5 T cell receptor beta chains from one specimen sequenced in a study of cytomegalovirus exposure and HLA in healthy donors. The PCR contained 60 Vbeta and 13 Jbeta primers. Assay: immunoSEQ multiplex PCR; the TCRdb copy retains only in-frame clones and omits some. In the table there are 90,000 to 110,000 clones, 81% of which are singletons. Sequenced: PBMCs. The source is a woman in her 30s in good health and CMV-seronegative.

The chain carries TRBV7-9 and TRBJ2-5; D perhaps matches TRBD2 (7 bases). The tail of the sequence fits TRBJ2-7 better, so the J call may be wrong. The CDR3 length is 14 residues. From germline, CDR1 is SEHNR and CDR2 FQNEAQ (reference sequence). Here the CDR3 DNA reads TGTGCCAGCAGCTTATGGGGGGGCTCGCTCGAGCAGTACTTC. Its protein is CASSLWGGSLEQYF.

This clone has more than one count but fewer than ten. The chain employs TRBV1 and TRBJ2-1; TRBD2 is the table's D call and was not checked against the DNA. TRBV1 is a pseudogene segment. The CDR3 spans 17 residues. As DNA, the CDR3 is TGCACCAGCAGCCCTAACTTTTTAGCGGGAGGGCTCGCTGAGCAGTTCTTC. Its translation is CTSSPNFLAGGLAEQFF.

In nucleotides, the CDR3 is TGTGCCAGCAGCCAAGTAGAACGACTAGAGGGGAATGAGCAGTTCTTC. It codes for CASSQVERLEGNEQFF. V usage is TRBV14 and J usage is TRBJ2-1; TRBD2 is a possible D gene (6 bases). The germline CDR1 and CDR2 sequences are SGHDN and FVKESK. The CDR3 has 16 amino acids. V shed 1 base and J shed 7 bases, with 17 bases lying between them.

The chain recombines TRBV7-2 with TRBJ1-3; D gene uncertain. This CDR3 spans 18 amino acids. CDR1 is SGHTA, CDR2 FQGNSA, per germline. V lost 5 bases and J lost 0, with 20 bases in between. CDR3 DNA sequence: TGTGCCAGCAGCAGAGGAGGTGGCAGGTCGGGCTCTGGAAACACCATATATTTT. This translates into CASSRGGGRSGSGNTIYF.

This clone has a handful of counts. V gene TRBV4-3 combines with J gene TRBJ2-2; 8 bases fit TRBD2. Germline V lookup: CDR1 LGHNA, CDR2 YSLEER. The CDR3 covers 17 residues. V gave up 1 base and J gave up 3 bases; unmatched junction bases: 7. The CDR3 DNA follows: TGCGCCAGCAGCCAAGTATATTCCGGGGGGGACACCGGGGAGCTGTTTTTT. Its protein is CASSQVYSGGDTGELFF.